The 19 T cell receptor beta chains below were found in one sample sequenced in a study of lymphopenia after photon versus proton radiotherapy. Clones were sequenced by immunoSEQ multiplex PCR, and TCRdb holds only the in-frame ones, with some missing. Here the sample spans under 7,000 clones, 91% being singletons. The sequenced sample was peripheral blood, obtained from a patient treated with photon-based radiotherapy. The receptors originated from a man in his fifties or sixties with cholangiocarcinoma.

The J gene is TRBJ2-1, the V gene TRBV5-1; D may be TRBD2 (5 bases). The V end was cut by 3 bases, the J end by 0 bases, with 10 bases between. Germline V CDR1 and CDR2: SGHRS, YFSETQ. This CDR3 has 15 residues. CDR3 protein: CASSYREGSYNEQFF. The DNA of the CDR3 is TGCGCCAGCAGCTACCGGGAAGGCTCCTACAATGAGCAGTTCTTC.

The V gene is TRBV19, the J gene TRBJ1-2; D remains unclear. V was cut by 3 bases and J by 8 bases, with 13 bases left in between. The CDR3 contains 13 residues. CDR1 and CDR2 from the germline V gene are LNHDA and SQIVND (reference sequence). Here the CDR3 DNA reads TGTGCCAGTAGTATCCCTTCCTCGAGGGGCTACACCTTC. Protein product: CASSIPSSRGYTF.

The chain has TRBV28 and TRBJ2-1; 7 bases align to TRBD2. Germline trimming cut 6 bases from V and 8 bases from J; bases unmatched to any gene: 13. CDR1 and CDR2 from the germline V gene are MDHEN and SYDVKM. This CDR3 is built from 15 residues. In DNA form, the CDR3 reads TGTGCCAGCAGCCCCCCCCCGGGAGGAGGGGATGAGCAGTTCTTC. Its translation: CASSPPPGGGDEQFF. The full variable domain, with the rest looked up from reference TRBV28 and TRBJ2-1, is DVKVTQSSRYLVKRTGEKVFLECVQDMDHENMFWYRQDPGLGLRLIYFSYDVKMKEKGDIPEGYSVSREKKERFSLILESASTNQTSMYLCASSPPPGGGDEQFFGPGTRLTVL.

The rearrangement uses TRBV19 and TRBJ2-3; TRBD2 might be the D (6 bases). Trimming left V 3 bases short and J 2 bases short, with 18 bases between. CDR1 and CDR2 (germline): LNHDA, SQIVND (reference sequence). This CDR3 region has 17 residues. The CDR3 loop is CASSIGSGAGYTDTQYF. The CDR3 region has the DNA TGTGCCAGTAGTATTGGGTCGGGAGCGGGCTACACAGATACGCAGTATTTT.

The rearrangement joins TRBV5-1 to TRBJ2-7; 8 bases are a match to TRBD1. The CDR3 runs 16 residues. After removal of 3 bases from V and 7 bases from J, the junction contained 15 bases not matched to a gene. Germline V CDR1 and CDR2: SGHRS, YFSETQ. This chain's CDR3 is CASSSGGADRVGEQYF. For the CDR3, the DNA is TGCGCCAGCAGCTCTGGAGGGGCGGACAGGGTTGGGGAGCAGTACTTC.

The chain carries TRBV6-6 and TRBJ1-1; TRBD1 matches 7 bases. Germline CDR1 and CDR2: MNHNY and SVGAGI (reference sequence). The CDR3 length is 14 residues. V lost 6 bases and J lost 1; bases outside the gene matches: 5. Here the CDR3 reads CASSATGPNTEAFF. DNA for the CDR3: TGTGCCAGCAGCGCGACAGGGCCGAACACTGAAGCTTTCTTT.

The chain links TRBV4-2 to TRBJ2-7; 7 positions match TRBD1. Trimming at V came to 5 bases and at J to 2 bases, leaving 6 bases not matched to a gene. Germline assignment: CDR1 LGHNA and CDR2 YNFKEQ. This CDR3 is built from 14 residues. The CDR3 bases are TGTGCCAGCAGCACAGACAGGGCGACCTACGAGCAGTACTTC. Its translation is CASSTDRATYEQYF.

This clone was recorded only once. This chain uses TRBV28 with TRBJ1-3; D is undetermined. Germline V gives CDR1 MDHEN, CDR2 SYDVKM. Between the trimmed V and J ends, which lost 3 bases and 0 bases, there was a span of 12 bases. The CDR3 contains 16 residues. As DNA, the CDR3 is TGTGCCAGCAGTTTGTCAGTATCCGGCTCTGGAAACACCATATATTTT. Its protein is CASSLSVSGSGNTIYF. The entire variable domain, with the rest obtained from reference TRBV28 and TRBJ1-3, is as follows: DVKVTQSSRYLVKRTGEKVFLECVQDMDHENMFWYRQDPGLGLRLIYFSYDVKMKEKGDIPEGYSVSREKKERFSLILESASTNQTSMYLCASSLSVSGSGNTIYFGEGSWLTVV.

V usage is TRBV6-1 and J usage is TRBJ2-3, with 10 bases fitting TRBD2. The CDR3 runs to 15 residues. Trimming cost V 2 bases and J 4 bases; bases outside gene matches: 3. The germline CDR1 and CDR2 sequences are MNHNS and SASEGT. The CDR3 nucleotides are TGTGCCAGCAGTGAACTAGCGGGAGTGCCAGATACGCAGTATTTT. As protein: CASSELAGVPDTQYF.

The rearrangement uses TRBV7-3 and TRBJ2-2; 9 nucleotides align to TRBD1. Trimming took 2 bases from V and 5 from J; bases not matched to a gene: 3. The CDR3 runs 15 residues. Per germline, CDR1 SGHTA and CDR2 FQGTGA. For the CDR3, the DNA is TGTGCCAGCAGCTTATTTGACAGGGGGACCGGGGAGCTGTTTTTT. Residues: CASSLFDRGTGELFF.

V usage is TRBV5-4 and J usage is TRBJ2-3; D is undetermined. Germline CDR1 is SGHNT and CDR2 is YYREEE (reference sequence). Trimming left V 0 bases short and J 0 bases short, with 5 bases between. The CDR3 extends over 14 amino acids. The CDR3 spells CASSLGGSTDTQYF. Here the CDR3 DNA reads TGTGCCAGCAGCTTGGGGGGTAGCACAGATACGCAGTATTTT.

The chain combines TRBV5-6 with TRBJ1-1; 7 bases are a match to TRBD1. CDR1 is SGHDT and CDR2 is YYEEEE in the germline V gene. The CDR3 contains 13 residues. Trimming took 5 bases from V and 3 from J; bases not matched to a gene: 4. CDR3 loop: CASSQTGDTEAFF. The CDR3 DNA is TGTGCCAGCAGTCAAACAGGGGACACTGAAGCTTTCTTT.

On this clone itself: One junction end disagrees with the germline gene, perhaps due to a read error. The chain carries TRBV11-2 and TRBJ1-2, with a tentative D call TRBD1 (6 bases). Looked up from germline, CDR1 is SGHAT and CDR2 is FQNNGV. The CDR3 runs to 14 residues. CDR3 bases: TGTGCCGGCAGCTTGGGCAGGGGTTACTATGGCTACACCTTC. This translates into CAGSLGRGYYGYTF.

This clone was detected only a few times. The chain couples TRBV6-6 to TRBJ2-2; D remains ambiguous. V dropped 0 bases and J dropped 4 bases, with 3 bases sitting between them. The CDR3 has 13 residues. CDR1 and CDR2 from the germline V gene are MNHNY and SVGAGI (reference sequence). CDR3 loop: CASSYSLTGELFF. CDR3 sequence (DNA): TGTGCCAGCAGTTACTCCCTCACCGGGGAGCTGTTTTTT.

In DNA form, the CDR3 reads TGTGCCAGCAGCCTCCTACCCAGGGACATGGACTACACCTTC. This translates into CASSLLPRDMDYTF. The rearrangement links TRBV6-1 to TRBJ1-2; possibly TRBD1 for D (6 bases). The germline V gene has CDR1 MNHNS and CDR2 SASEGT. The CDR3 length is 14 residues. V lost 6 bases and J lost 10, with 21 bases in between.

The chain recombines TRBV7-3 with TRBJ2-2; D uncertain. CDR1 and CDR2 from the germline V gene are SGHTA and FQGTGA. CDR3 length: 13 residues. V lost 1 base, J lost 7 bases, and 7 bases lay in between. CDR3 in DNA: TGTGCCAGCAGCTTAAATCCAGACGGGGAGCTGTTTTTT. Its protein is CASSLNPDGELFF. Looking up the rest from reference TRBV7-3 and TRBJ2-2 gives the full variable domain: GAGVSQTPSNKVTEKGKYVELRCDPISGHTALYWYRQSLGQGPEFLIYFQGTGAADDSGLPNDRFFAVRPEGSVSTLKIQRTERGDSAVYLCASSLNPDGELFFGEGSRLTVL.

J is TRBJ1-3 and V is TRBV12-5; possibly TRBD1 for D (6 bases). The CDR3 is 16 residues long. Deletions cut 7 bases from V and 0 bases from J, with 16 bases between. Germline CDR1 is LGHNT and CDR2 is FRNRAP. CDR3 region: CASVNTGSGSGNTIYF. DNA of the CDR3: TGTGCTAGTGTTAATACAGGGAGTGGCTCTGGAAACACCATATATTTT. Full variable domain (outside the CDR3, taken from reference TRBV12-5 and TRBJ1-3): DARVTQTPRHKVTEMGQEVTMRCQPILGHNTVFWYRQTMMQGLELLAYFRNRAPLDDSGMPKDRFSAEMPDATLATLKIQPSEPRDSAVYFCASVNTGSGSGNTIYFGEGSWLTVV.

This chain connects TRBV19 to TRBJ1-1, with D maybe TRBD1 (5 bases). The germline V gene encodes CDR1 LNHDA and CDR2 SQIVND (reference sequence). V was trimmed by 5 bases and J by 2 bases, leaving 12 bases between them. The CDR3 loop spans 14 amino acids. CDR3 amino acids: CASSSGTFNTEAFF. For the CDR3, the DNA is TGTGCCAGTAGTTCAGGGACCTTTAACACTGAAGCTTTCTTT.

This clone was picked up one time. V usage is TRBV9 and J usage is TRBJ1-2; the D gene is possibly TRBD1 (5 bases). Germline V gives CDR1 SGDLS, CDR2 YYNGEE. With 0 bases removed from V and 7 bases from J, the gap between germline ends came to 10 bases. The CDR3 length is 13 residues. CDR3: CASSVGGYGGYTF. The CDR3 nucleotides are TGTGCCAGCAGCGTAGGGGGGTACGGTGGCTACACCTTC.